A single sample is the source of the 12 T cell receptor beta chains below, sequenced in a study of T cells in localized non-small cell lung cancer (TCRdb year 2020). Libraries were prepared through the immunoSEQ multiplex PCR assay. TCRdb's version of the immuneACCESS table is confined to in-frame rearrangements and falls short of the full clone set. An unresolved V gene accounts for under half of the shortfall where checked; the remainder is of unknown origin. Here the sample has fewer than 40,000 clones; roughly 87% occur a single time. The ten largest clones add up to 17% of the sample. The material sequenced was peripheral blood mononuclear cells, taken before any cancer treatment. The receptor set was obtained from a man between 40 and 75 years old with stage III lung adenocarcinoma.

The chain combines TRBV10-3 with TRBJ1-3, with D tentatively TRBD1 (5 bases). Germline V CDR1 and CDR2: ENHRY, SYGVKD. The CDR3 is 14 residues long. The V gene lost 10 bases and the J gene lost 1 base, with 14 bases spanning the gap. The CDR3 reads CATRGAGSGNTIYF. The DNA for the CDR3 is TGTGCCACTAGAGGGGCAGGGTCTGGAAACACCATATATTTT.

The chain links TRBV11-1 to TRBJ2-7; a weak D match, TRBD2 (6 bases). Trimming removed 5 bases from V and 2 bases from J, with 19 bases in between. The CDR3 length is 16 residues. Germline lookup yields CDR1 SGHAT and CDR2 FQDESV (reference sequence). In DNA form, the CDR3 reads TGTGCCAGCAGCAAGGGATCGGGGGACGGCCCCTACGAGCAGTACTTC. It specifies CASSKGSGDGPYEQYF. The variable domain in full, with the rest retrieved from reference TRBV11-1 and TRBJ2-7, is EAEVAQSPRYKITEKSQAVAFWCDPISGHATLYWYRQILGQGPELLVQFQDESVVDDSQLPKDRFSAERLKGVDSTLKIQPAELGDSAMYLCASSKGSGDGPYEQYFGPGTRLTVT.

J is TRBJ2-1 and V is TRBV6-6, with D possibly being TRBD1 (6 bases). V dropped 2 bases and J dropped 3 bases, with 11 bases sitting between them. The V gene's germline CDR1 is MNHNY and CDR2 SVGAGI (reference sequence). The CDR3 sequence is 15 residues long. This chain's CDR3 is CASSYGGQYYNEQFF. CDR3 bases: TGTGCCAGCAGTTACGGAGGACAGTACTACAATGAGCAGTTCTTC.

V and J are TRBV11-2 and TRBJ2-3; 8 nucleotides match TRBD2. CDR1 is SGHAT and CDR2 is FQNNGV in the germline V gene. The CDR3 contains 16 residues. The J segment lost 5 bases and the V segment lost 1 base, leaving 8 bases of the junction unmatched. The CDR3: CASSLGLATGVDTQYF. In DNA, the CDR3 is TGTGCCAGCAGCTTAGGACTAGCGACCGGAGTAGATACGCAGTATTTT.

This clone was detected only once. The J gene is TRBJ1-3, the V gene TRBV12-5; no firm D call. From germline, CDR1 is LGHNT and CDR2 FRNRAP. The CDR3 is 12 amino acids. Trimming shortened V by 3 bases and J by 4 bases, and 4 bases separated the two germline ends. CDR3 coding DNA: TGTGCTAGTGGTTTTCCGGGAAACACCATATATTTT. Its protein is CASGFPGNTIYF.

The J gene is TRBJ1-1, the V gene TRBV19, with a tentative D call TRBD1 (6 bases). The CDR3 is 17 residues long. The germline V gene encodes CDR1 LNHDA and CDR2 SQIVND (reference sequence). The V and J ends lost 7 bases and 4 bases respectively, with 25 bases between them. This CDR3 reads CASKSIKQGYGGTEAFF. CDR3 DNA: TGTGCCAGTAAATCAATAAAACAGGGCTATGGCGGCACTGAAGCTTTCTTT.

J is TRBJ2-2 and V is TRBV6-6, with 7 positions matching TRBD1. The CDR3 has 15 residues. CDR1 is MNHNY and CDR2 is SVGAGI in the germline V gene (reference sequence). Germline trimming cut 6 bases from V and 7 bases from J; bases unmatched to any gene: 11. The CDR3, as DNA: TGTGCCAGCAGCCGAAAGAGGGGGCAGGTCGGGGAGCTGTTTTTT. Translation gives CASSRKRGQVGELFF.

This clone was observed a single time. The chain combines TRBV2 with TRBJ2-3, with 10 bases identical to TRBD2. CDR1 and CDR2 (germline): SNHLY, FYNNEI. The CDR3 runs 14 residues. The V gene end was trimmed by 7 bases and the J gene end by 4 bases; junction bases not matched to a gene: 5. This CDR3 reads CASIERGGADTQYF. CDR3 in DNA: TGTGCCAGCATCGAGCGGGGGGGGGCAGATACGCAGTATTTT.

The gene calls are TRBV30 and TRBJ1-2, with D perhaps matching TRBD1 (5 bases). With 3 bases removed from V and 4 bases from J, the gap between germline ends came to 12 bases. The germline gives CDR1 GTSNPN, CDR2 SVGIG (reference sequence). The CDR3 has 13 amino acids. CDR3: CAWRRDRPYGYTF. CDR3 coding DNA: TGTGCCTGGAGGAGGGACCGACCCTATGGCTACACCTTC.

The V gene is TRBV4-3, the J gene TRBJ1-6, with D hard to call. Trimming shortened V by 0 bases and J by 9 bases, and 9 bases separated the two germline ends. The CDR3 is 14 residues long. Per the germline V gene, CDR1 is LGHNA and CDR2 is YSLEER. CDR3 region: CASSQDTESSPLHF. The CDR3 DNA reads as TGCGCCAGCAGCCAAGATACCGAAAGTTCACCCCTCCACTTT.

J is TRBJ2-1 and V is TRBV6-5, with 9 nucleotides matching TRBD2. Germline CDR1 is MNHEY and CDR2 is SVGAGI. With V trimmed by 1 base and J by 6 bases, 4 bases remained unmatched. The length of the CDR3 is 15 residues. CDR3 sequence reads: CASSYWRGGLNEQFF. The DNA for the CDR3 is TGTGCCAGCAGTTACTGGCGGGGGGGCCTCAATGAGCAGTTCTTC.

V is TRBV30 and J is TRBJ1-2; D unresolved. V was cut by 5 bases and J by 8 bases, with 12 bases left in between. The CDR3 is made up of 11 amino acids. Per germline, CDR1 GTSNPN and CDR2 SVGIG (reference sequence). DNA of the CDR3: TGTGCCTGGTCGAAGTCAGACGGCTACACCTTC. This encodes CAWSKSDGYTF. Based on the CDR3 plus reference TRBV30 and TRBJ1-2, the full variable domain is SQTIHQWPATLVQPVGSPLSLECTVEGTSNPNLYWYRQAAGRGLQLLFYSVGIGQISSEVPQNLSASRPQDRQFILSSKKLLLSDSGFYLCAWSKSDGYTFGSGTRLTVV.